This TCR beta chain appears in the sequencing data of a study of T cell responses to AZD1222 COVID-19 vaccine. General observations from the study: Close to half of all spike-specific TCRs reportedly target regions of the variants that are unmutated. Spike-specific TCR breadth and depth were elevated following two AZD1222 doses.

Per the germline V gene, CDR1 is KGHSH and CDR2 is LQKENI. CDR3 size: 15 residues. Trimming took 2 bases from V and 6 from J, leaving 14 bases between them. This table comes from immunoSEQ multiplex PCR, and its TCRdb copy is limited to in-frame clones, with some not included. The data show 160,000 or so clones, just under 90% seen once. As concerns this clone: The antigen remains undetermined.

V and J are TRBV18 and TRBJ2-1; no reliable D call. This clonotype was sampled from an adult who received the MenACWY meningococcal vaccine as a control. Sequences were derived from peripheral blood, sampled 28 days after the second dose of the MenACWY control vaccine. This CDR3 reads CASSPASYVPNEQFF. Written as DNA, the CDR3 is TGTGCCAGCTCACCAGCAAGTTATGTCCCCAATGAGCAGTTCTTC.